This T cell receptor beta chain emerged from a study of T cell responses to AZD1222 COVID-19 vaccine. Clones were read by immunoSEQ multiplex PCR, and TCRdb kept only the in-frame ones, dropping some. The sample carries 150,000 to 200,000 clones, under 95% recorded once. The CDR3 consists of 21 residues. Germline assignment: CDR1 SGHRS and CDR2 YFSETQ. V gave up 1 base and J gave up 7 bases; unmatched junction bases: 22. The sequence derives from an adult in good health. The chain uses TRBV5-1 and TRBJ2-1, with TRBD2 matching 11 bases. The sample in question was peripheral blood, obtained on day 0 of AZD1222 vaccination. The CDR3 bases are TGCGCCAGCAGCTTGTCGCCCACAGGGAGACCTGGGGGACTAGCGGCAAATGAGCAGTTCTTC. This codes for CASSLSPTGRPGGLAANEQFF.